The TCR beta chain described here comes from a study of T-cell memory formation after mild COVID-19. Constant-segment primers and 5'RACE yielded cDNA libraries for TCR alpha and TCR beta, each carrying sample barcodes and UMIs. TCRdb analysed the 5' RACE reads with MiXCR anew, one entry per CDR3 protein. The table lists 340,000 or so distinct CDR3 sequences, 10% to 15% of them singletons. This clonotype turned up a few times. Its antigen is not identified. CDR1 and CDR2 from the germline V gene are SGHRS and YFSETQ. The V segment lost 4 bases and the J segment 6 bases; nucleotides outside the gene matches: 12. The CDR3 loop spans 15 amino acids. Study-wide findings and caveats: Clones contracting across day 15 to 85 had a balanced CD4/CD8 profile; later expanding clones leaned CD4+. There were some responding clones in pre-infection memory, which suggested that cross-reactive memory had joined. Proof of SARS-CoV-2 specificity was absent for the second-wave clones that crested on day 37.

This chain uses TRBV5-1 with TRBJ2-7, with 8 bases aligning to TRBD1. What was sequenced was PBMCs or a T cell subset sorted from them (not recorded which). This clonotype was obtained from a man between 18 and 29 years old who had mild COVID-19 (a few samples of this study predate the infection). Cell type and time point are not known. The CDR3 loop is CASSPLGQGAIEQYF. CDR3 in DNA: TGCGCCAGCAGCCCCCTTGGGCAGGGGGCTATCGAGCAGTACTTC.